The 12 T cell receptor beta chains given below trace back to one sample, sequenced in a study of T cell responses to AZD1222 COVID-19 vaccine (dated by TCRdb to the early 2020s). The library was generated by the immunoSEQ multiplex PCR assay. The table was pulled from immuneACCESS by TCRdb, which kept in-frame rearrangements only. Such tables lose some clones; where checked, under half of the loss comes from unresolved V genes, and the rest has no known cause. The sample contains about 150,000 clones, about 91% of them found a single time. The top ten hold 3% to 3.5% of the sample. Taken with the paper, the label for time point translates to: baseline before first vaccination. This sample's treatment or condition label indicates: meningococcal conjugate vaccine given as trial control. Here the sequenced sample was peripheral blood, taken on day 0 of MenACWY control vaccination. These receptors came from an adult in good health.

This rearrangement joins TRBV11-2 to TRBJ1-6; D is possibly TRBD1 (5 bases). The CDR3 spans 16 residues. V shed 2 bases and J shed 4 bases, with 12 bases lying between them. The V gene's germline CDR1 is SGHAT and CDR2 FQNNGV. CDR3 sequence: CASSLFGREYNSPLHF. The CDR3, as DNA: TGTGCCAGCAGCTTATTTGGCAGGGAATATAATTCACCCCTCCACTTT.

This rearrangement joins TRBV7-2 to TRBJ1-1, with D perhaps TRBD1 (6 bases). The germline CDR1 and CDR2 sequences are SGHTA and FQGNSA. The CDR3 is made up of 15 amino acids. V was trimmed by 3 bases and J by 3 bases, leaving 14 bases between them. DNA of the CDR3: TGTGCCAGCAGCTTGAGGAGGGGGAGTGACACTGAAGCTTTCTTT. Protein sequence: CASSLRRGSDTEAFF.

This clone was counted between two and nine times. The chain joins TRBV9 to TRBJ2-7, with no clear D. The CDR3 covers 13 residues. With 4 bases removed from V and 3 bases from J, the gap between germline ends came to 11 bases. Germline V gene data show CDR1 as SGDLS and CDR2 as YYNGEE. CDR3 DNA sequence: TGTGCCAGCAGCCCCGACTTAGGCTACGAGCAGTACTTC. As protein: CASSPDLGYEQYF.

The chain links TRBV28 to TRBJ1-5; D is perhaps TRBD1 (5 bases). V was shortened by 7 bases and J by 0 bases, with 16 bases between the two germline ends. The CDR3 has 16 amino acids. Germline CDR1 is MDHEN and CDR2 is SYDVKM. The CDR3 loop reads CASTTGAASSNQPQHF. CDR3 nucleotide sequence: TGTGCCAGCACTACCGGGGCAGCTAGTAGCAATCAGCCCCAGCATTTT.

The chain joins TRBV4-1 to TRBJ1-5, with 8 bases aligning to TRBD1. This CDR3 contains 15 residues. V trimming: 4 bases; J trimming: 1 base; junction bases outside the gene matches: 3. Germline CDR1 is MGHRA and CDR2 is YSYEKL. CDR3 sequence: CASSLGTGSNQPQHF. The CDR3 DNA follows: TGCGCCAGCAGCCTCGGGACAGGCAGCAATCAGCCCCAGCATTTT.

The chain has TRBV5-3 and TRBJ2-7; D is possibly TRBD1 (6 bases). TRBV5-3 has ORF status, its function being uncertain. Trimming removed 0 bases at V and 3 bases at J, with 19 bases between. The CDR3 extends over 17 amino acids. The CDR3 sequence: CARSLAHHRQECYEQYF. For the CDR3, the DNA is TGTGCCAGAAGCTTGGCCCACCACAGACAGGAATGCTACGAGCAGTACTTC.

This chain links TRBV6-6 with TRBJ2-2; D might be TRBD1 (5 bases). Per the germline V gene, CDR1 is MNHNY and CDR2 is SVGAGI (reference sequence). CDR3 size: 15 residues. The V gene lost 1 base and the J gene lost 4 bases, with 10 bases spanning the gap. The CDR3 DNA reads as TGTGCCAGCAGTTACTTAGACAGCTCCACCGGGGAGCTGTTTTTT. Amino acid sequence: CASSYLDSSTGELFF.

J is TRBJ2-3 and V is TRBV2, with D perhaps matching TRBD1 (5 bases). This CDR3 is 14 amino acids long. Germline CDR1 reads SNHLY; CDR2 reads FYNNEI. Trimming took off 5 bases at V and 4 bases at J, with 13 bases between the two ends. The CDR3: CASSSQGAADTQYF. CDR3 sequence (DNA): TGTGCCAGCAGTTCCCAAGGGGCCGCAGATACGCAGTATTTT.

This clone showed up just once. The V call is TRBV27, the J call TRBJ2-7; D is uncertain. The CDR3 length is 13 residues. V was trimmed by 3 bases and J by 3 bases, leaving 9 bases between them. Germline CDR1 reads MNHEY; CDR2 reads SMNVEV (reference sequence). The CDR3 DNA reads as TGTGCCAGCAGTTTGAGGCAGCACTACGAGCAGTACTTC. It translates to CASSLRQHYEQYF.

This chain uses TRBV28 with TRBJ2-1, with D possibly matching TRBD2 (5 bases). The CDR3 covers 14 residues. Trimming took 6 bases from V and 2 from J, leaving 11 bases between them. Germline CDR1 MDHEN, CDR2 SYDVKM. CDR3 region: CASRTGGPYNEQFF. CDR3 in DNA: TGTGCCAGCAGGACTGGCGGGCCCTACAATGAGCAGTTCTTC. Full variable domain (remainder filled in from reference TRBV28 and TRBJ2-1): DVKVTQSSRYLVKRTGEKVFLECVQDMDHENMFWYRQDPGLGLRLIYFSYDVKMKEKGDIPEGYSVSREKKERFSLILESASTNQTSMYLCASRTGGPYNEQFFGPGTRLTVL.

The chain carries TRBV19 and TRBJ1-2; D gene unclear. Germline V lookup: CDR1 LNHDA, CDR2 SQIVND (reference sequence). This CDR3 is 11 amino acids long. V was shortened by 7 bases and J by 6 bases, with 9 bases between the two germline ends. The CDR3 DNA reads TGTGCCAGTACGGAGTGGAATGGCTACACCTTC. Its protein product is CASTEWNGYTF.

The chain joins TRBV9 to TRBJ1-1, with TRBD1 as a possible D gene (5 bases). Trimming removed 3 bases from V and 0 bases from J, with 15 bases in between. Germline assignment: CDR1 SGDLS and CDR2 YYNGEE. The CDR3 extends over 16 amino acids. In nucleotides, the CDR3 is TGTGCCAGCAGCGAAGGGGCAGTCAGTATGAACACTGAAGCTTTCTTT. This gives the protein CASSEGAVSMNTEAFF.